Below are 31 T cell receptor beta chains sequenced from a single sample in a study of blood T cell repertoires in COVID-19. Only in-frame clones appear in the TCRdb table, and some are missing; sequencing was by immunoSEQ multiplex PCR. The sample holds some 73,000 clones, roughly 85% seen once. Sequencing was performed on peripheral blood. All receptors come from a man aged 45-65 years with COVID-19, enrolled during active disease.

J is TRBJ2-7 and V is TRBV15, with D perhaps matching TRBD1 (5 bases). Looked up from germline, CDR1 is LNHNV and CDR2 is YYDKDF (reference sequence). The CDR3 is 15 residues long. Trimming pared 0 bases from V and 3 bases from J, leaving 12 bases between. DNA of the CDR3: TGTGCCACCAGCAGAGATGCGAGACAGTTCTACGAGCAGTACTTC. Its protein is CATSRDARQFYEQYF.

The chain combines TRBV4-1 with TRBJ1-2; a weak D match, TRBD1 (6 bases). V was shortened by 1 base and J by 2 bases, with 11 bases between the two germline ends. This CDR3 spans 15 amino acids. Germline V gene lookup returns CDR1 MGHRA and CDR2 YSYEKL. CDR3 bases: TGCGCCAGCAGCCAAGGCGGGGGGCAGAACTATGGCTACACCTTC. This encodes CASSQGGGQNYGYTF.

CDR3 residues: CASSSTSGRIDEQYF. The CDR3 bases are TGTGCCAGCAGTTCAACTAGCGGGAGAATCGACGAGCAGTACTTC. The V call is TRBV28, the J call TRBJ2-7; 11 positions agree with TRBD2. This CDR3 region has 15 residues. CDR1 MDHEN and CDR2 SYDVKM come from the germline V gene. V shed 4 bases, J shed 5 bases, and the junction held 7 bases outside the gene matches.

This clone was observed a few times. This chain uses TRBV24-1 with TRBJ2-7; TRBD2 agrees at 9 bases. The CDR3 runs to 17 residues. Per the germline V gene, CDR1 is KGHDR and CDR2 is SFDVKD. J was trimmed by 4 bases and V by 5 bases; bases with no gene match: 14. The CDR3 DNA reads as TGTGCCACCAGTGGCTTGAGTAGCGGGAGTGGTCTATACGAGCAGTACTTC. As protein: CATSGLSSGSGLYEQYF.

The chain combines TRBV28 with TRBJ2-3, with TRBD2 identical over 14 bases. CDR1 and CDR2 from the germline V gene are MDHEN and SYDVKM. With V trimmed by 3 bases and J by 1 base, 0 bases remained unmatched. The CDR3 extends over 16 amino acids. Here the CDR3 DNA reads TGTGCCAGCAGTTTGGGACTAGCGGGAGGCACAGATACGCAGTATTTT. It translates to CASSLGLAGGTDTQYF. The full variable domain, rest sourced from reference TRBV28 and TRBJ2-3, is DVKVTQSSRYLVKRTGEKVFLECVQDMDHENMFWYRQDPGLGLRLIYFSYDVKMKEKGDIPEGYSVSREKKERFSLILESASTNQTSMYLCASSLGLAGGTDTQYFGPGTRLTVL.

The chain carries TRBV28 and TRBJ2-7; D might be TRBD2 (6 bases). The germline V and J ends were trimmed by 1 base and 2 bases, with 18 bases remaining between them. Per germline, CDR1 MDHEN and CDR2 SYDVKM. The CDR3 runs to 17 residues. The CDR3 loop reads CASSLSRGGIIPYEQYF. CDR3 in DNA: TGTGCCAGCAGTTTATCCCGTGGCGGGATAATTCCCTACGAGCAGTACTTC.

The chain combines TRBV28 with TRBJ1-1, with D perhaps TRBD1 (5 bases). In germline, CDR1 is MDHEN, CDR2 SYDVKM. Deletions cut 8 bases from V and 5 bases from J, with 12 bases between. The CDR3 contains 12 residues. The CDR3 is CASLGVGTEAFF. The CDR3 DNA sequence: TGTGCCAGCTTAGGGGTAGGGACTGAAGCTTTCTTT.

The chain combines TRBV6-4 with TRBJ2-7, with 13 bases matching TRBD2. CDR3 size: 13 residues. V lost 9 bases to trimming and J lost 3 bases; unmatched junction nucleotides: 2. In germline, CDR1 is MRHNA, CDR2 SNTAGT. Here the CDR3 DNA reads TGTGCCAGGGGACTAGCGGGGATCTACGAGCAGTACTTC. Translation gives CARGLAGIYEQYF.

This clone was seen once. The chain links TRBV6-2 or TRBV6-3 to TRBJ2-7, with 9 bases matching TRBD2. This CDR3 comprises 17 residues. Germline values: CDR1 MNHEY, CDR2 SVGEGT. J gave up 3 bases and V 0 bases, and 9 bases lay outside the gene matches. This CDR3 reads CASSYSKEREVNYEQYF. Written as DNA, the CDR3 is TGTGCCAGCAGTTACTCAAAGGAGCGGGAGGTCAACTACGAGCAGTACTTC.

The CDR3, as DNA: TGTGCCTGGGGCGGACGGGGATGGGCCCAGCATTTT. This encodes CAWGGRGWAQHF. V is TRBV30 and J is TRBJ1-5; the D is unclear. The CDR3 has 12 residues. Trimming removed 5 bases from V and 11 bases from J, with 16 bases in between. Germline V CDR1 and CDR2: GTSNPN, SVGIG (reference sequence).

The CDR3 region has the DNA TGCGCCAGCAGCCAAAACATAGACAGGGCAGGAGGCTACACCTTC. As protein: CASSQNIDRAGGYTF. J is TRBJ1-2 and V is TRBV4-3; 7 bases are shared with TRBD1. The CDR3 has 15 amino acids. After removal of 2 bases from V and 8 bases from J, the junction contained 11 bases not matched to a gene. The germline CDR1 and CDR2 sequences are LGHNA and YSLEER.

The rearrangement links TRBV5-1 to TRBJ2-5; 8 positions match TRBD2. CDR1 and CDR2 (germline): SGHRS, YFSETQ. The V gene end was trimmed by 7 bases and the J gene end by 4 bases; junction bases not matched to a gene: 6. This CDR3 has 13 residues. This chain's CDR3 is CASQRGFVETQYF. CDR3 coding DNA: TGCGCCAGCCAGCGGGGGTTTGTAGAGACCCAGTACTTC.

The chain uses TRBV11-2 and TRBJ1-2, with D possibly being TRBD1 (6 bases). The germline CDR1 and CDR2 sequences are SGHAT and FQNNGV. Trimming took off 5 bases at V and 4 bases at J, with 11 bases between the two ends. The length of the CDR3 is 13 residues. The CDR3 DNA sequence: TGTGCCAGCAGCCCGGACAGTATCTATGGCTACACCTTC. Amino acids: CASSPDSIYGYTF.

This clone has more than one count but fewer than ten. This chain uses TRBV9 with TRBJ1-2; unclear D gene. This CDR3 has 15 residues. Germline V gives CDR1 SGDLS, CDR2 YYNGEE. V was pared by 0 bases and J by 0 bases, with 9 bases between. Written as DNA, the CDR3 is TGTGCCAGCAGCGTAGCGGTGTCGACTAACTATGGCTACACCTTC. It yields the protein CASSVAVSTNYGYTF.

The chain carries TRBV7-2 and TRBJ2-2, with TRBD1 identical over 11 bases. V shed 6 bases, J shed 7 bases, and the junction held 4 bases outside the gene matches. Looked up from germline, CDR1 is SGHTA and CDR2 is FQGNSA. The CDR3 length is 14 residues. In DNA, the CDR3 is TGTGCCAGCAGTCCGGACAGGGGGCACGGGGAGCTGTTTTTT. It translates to CASSPDRGHGELFF.

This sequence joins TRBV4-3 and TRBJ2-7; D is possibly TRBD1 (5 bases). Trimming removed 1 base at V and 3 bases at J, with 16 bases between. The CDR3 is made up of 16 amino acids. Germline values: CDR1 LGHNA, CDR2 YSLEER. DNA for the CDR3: TGCGCCAGCAGCCAAGTGGTGGCAGGGTCCGACTACGAGCAGTACTTC. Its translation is CASSQVVAGSDYEQYF.

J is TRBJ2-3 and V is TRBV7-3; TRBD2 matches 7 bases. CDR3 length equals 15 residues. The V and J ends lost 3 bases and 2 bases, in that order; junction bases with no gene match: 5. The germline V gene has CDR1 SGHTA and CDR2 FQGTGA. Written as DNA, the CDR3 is TGTGCCAGCAGCTTTGGGCGGGGGTACACAGATACGCAGTATTTT. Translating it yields CASSFGRGYTDTQYF.

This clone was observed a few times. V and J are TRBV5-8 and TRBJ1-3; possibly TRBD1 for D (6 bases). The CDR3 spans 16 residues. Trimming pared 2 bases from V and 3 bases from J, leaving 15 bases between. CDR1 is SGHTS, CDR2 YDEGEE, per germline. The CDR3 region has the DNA TGTGCCAGCAGCTTAACCGGGACATATGGTGGAAACACCATATATTTT. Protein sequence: CASSLTGTYGGNTIYF.

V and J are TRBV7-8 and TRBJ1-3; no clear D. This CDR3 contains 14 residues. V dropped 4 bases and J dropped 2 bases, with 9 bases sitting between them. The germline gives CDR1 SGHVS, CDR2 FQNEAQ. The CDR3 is CASSYPGAGNTIYF. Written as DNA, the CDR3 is TGTGCCAGCAGCTACCCCGGGGCTGGAAACACCATATATTTT.

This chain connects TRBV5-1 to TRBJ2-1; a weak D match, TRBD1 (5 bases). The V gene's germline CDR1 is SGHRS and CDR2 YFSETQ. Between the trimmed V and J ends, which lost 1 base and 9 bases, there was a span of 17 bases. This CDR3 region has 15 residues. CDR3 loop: CASSLTRVGVGEQFF. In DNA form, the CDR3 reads TGCGCCAGCAGCTTGACCAGGGTGGGCGTTGGTGAGCAGTTCTTC.

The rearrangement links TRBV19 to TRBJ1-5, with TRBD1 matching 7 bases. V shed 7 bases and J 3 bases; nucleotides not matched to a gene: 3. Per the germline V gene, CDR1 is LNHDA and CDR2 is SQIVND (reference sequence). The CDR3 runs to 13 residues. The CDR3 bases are TGTGCCAGTAAGACAGGGCCCAATCAGCCCCAGCATTTT. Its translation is CASKTGPNQPQHF.

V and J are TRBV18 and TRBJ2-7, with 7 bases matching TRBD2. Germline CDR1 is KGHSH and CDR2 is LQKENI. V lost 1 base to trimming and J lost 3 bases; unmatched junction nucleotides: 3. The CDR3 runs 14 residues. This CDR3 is CASSPRASGYEQYF. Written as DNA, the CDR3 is TGTGCCAGCTCACCACGGGCTAGCGGCTACGAGCAGTACTTC.

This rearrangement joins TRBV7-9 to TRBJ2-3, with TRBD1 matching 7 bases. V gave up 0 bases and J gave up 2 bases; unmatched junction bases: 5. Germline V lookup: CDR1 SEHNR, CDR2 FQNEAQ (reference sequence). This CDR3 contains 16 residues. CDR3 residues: CASSLATGQLTDTQYF. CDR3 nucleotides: TGTGCCAGCAGCTTAGCCACGGGACAGCTCACAGATACGCAGTATTTT.

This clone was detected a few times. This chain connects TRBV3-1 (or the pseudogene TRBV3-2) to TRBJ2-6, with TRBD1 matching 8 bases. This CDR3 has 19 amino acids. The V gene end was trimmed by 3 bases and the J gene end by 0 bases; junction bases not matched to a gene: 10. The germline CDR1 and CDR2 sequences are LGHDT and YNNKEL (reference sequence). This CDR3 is CASSHIETGVNSGANVLTF. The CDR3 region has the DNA TGTGCCAGCAGCCACATTGAGACAGGGGTCAACTCTGGGGCCAACGTCCTGACTTTC.

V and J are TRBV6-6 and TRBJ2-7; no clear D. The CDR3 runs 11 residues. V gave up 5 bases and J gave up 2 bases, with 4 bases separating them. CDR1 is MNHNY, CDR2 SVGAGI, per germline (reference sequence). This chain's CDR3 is CASSAAYEQYF. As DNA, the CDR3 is TGTGCCAGCAGTGCGGCCTACGAGCAGTACTTC.

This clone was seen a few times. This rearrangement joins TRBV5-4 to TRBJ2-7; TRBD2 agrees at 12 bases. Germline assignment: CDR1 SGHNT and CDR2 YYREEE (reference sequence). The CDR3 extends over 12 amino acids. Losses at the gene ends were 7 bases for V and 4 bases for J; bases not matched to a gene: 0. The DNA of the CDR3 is TGTGCCAGCGGGACTAGCGGGTACGAGCAGTACTTC. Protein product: CASGTSGYEQYF. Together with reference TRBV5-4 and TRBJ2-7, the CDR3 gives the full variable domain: ETGVTQSPTHLIKTRGQQVTLRCSSQSGHNTVSWYQQALGQGPQFIFQYYREEENGRGNFPPRFSGLQFPNYSSELNVNALELDDSALYLCASGTSGYEQYFGPGTRLTVT.

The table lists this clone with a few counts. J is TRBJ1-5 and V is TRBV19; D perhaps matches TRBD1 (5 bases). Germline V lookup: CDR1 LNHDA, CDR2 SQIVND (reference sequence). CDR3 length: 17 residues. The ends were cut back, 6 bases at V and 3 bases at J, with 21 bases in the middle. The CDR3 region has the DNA TGTGCCAGTAGACGTTGGGGTGGAGGGGTGAACAATCAGCCCCAGCATTTT. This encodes CASRRWGGGVNNQPQHF.

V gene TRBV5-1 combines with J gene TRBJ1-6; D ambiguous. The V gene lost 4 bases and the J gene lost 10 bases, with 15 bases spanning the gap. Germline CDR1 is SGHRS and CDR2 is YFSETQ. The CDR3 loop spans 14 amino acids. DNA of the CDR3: TGCGCCAGCAGCATTACCCCGTTAGAGTCACCCCTCCACTTT. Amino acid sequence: CASSITPLESPLHF.

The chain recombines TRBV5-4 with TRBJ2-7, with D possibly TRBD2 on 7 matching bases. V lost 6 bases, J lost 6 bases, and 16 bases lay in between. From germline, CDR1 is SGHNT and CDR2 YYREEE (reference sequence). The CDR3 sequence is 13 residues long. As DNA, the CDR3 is TGTGCCAGCACCATACAGGGAGGGTCCGAGCAGTACTTC. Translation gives CASTIQGGSEQYF.

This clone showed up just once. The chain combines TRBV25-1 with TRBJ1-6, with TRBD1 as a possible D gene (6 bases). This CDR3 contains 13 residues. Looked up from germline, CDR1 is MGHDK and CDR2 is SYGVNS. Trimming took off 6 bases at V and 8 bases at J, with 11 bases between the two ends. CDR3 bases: TGTGCCAGCAGCCTCAGGGGTGATTCACCCCTCCACTTT. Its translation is CASSLRGDSPLHF. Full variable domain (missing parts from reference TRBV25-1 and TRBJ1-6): EADIYQTPRYLVIGTGKKITLECSQTMGHDKMYWYQQDPGMELHLIHYSYGVNSTEKGDLSSESTVSRIRTEHFPLTLESARPSHTSQYLCASSLRGDSPLHFGNGTRLTVT.

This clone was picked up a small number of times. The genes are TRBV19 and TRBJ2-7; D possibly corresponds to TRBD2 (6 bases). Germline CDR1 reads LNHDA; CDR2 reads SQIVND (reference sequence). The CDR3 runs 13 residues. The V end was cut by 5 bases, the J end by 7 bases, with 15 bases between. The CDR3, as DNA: TGTGCCAGTAGTCTCACTAGCTTTGGGGAGCAGTACTTC. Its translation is CASSLTSFGEQYF.